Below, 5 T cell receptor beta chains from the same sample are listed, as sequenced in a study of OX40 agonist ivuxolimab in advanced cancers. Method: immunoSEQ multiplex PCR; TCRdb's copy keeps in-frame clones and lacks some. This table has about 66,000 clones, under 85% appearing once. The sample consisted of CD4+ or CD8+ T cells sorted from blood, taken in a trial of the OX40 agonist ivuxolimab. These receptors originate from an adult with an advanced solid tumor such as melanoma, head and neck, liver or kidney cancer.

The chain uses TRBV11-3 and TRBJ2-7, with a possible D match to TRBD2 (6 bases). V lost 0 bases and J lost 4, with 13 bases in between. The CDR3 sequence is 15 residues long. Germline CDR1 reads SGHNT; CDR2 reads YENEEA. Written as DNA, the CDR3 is TGTGCCAGCAGCTTAGACGTCACGGGAGTATACGAGCAGTACTTC. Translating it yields CASSLDVTGVYEQYF.

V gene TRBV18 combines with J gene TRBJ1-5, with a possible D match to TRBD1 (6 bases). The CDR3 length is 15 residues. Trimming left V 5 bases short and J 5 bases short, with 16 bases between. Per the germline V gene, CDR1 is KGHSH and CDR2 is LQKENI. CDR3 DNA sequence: TGTGCCAGCTCAGCAGACCTCACAGGGTATCAGCCCCAGCATTTT. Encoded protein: CASSADLTGYQPQHF.

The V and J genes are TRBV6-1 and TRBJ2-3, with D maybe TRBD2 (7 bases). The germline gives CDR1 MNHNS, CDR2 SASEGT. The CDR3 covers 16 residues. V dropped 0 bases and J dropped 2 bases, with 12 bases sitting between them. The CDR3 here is CASSEAGGGLTDTQYF. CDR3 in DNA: TGTGCCAGCAGTGAAGCGGGCGGGGGCCTCACAGATACGCAGTATTTT.

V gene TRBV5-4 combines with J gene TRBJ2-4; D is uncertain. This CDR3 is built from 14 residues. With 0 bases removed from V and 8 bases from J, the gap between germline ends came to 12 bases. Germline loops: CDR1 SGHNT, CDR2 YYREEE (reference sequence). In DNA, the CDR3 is TGTGCCAGCAGCTTGGCCGTTAGCCCGGACATTCAGTACTTC. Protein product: CASSLAVSPDIQYF. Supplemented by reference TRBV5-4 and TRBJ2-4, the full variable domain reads ETGVTQSPTHLIKTRGQQVTLRCSSQSGHNTVSWYQQALGQGPQFIFQYYREEENGRGNFPPRFSGLQFPNYSSELNVNALELDDSALYLCASSLAVSPDIQYFGAGTRLSVL.

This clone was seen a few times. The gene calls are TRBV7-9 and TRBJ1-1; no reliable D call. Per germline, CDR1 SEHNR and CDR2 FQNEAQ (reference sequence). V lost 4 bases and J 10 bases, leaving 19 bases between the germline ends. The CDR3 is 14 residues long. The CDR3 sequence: CASSSTELSLRAFF. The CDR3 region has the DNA TGTGCCAGCAGCTCTACGGAGTTGAGTCTCCGAGCTTTCTTT.